This T cell receptor beta chain is from a study of T cells after yellow fever vaccination. The study's findings and limits: Contamination by abundant bulk-population clonotypes could be present in FACS-sorted repertoires. Overlap between CD4 and CD8 compartments was detected for a small share of clonotypes.

The TCR cDNA carried a universal primer site and UMIs from 5'RACE template switching. TCRdb redid the calling of the 5' RACE reads with MiXCR, one entry per CDR3 protein. Here the sample spans fewer than 650,000 distinct CDR3 sequences, just over 20% being singletons. Note on this clonotype: What it binds is unknown.

This TCR was recovered from a man between 18 and 35 years old who received the YFV17D yellow fever vaccine. This specimen consisted of PBMCs, obtained roughly 23 days after the first yellow fever vaccination.

The DNA of the CDR3 is TGTGCCAGCAGCGTGGGGACAGGAAATTCACCCCTCCACTTT. As protein: CASSVGTGNSPLHF. The V and J genes are TRBV9 and TRBJ1-6; 8 bases map to TRBD1. Germline CDR1 is SGDLS and CDR2 is YYNGEE. V was clipped by 2 bases and J by 7 bases; unmatched bases: 2. This CDR3 has 14 residues.